These 11 T cell receptor beta chains share one sample of origin, sequenced in a study of blood T cell repertoires in COVID-19. Using immunoSEQ multiplex PCR, the repertoire was profiled, and TCRdb retains in-frame clones only, with some absent. Of more than 140,000 clones listed, 88% are singletons. Sequenced input: peripheral blood. The origin of the receptors is a woman aged 55-70 years with acute or convalescent COVID-19.

The J gene is TRBJ1-3, the V gene TRBV28; TRBD1 agrees at 11 bases. CDR1 and CDR2 (germline): MDHEN, SYDVKM. V trimming: 7 bases; J trimming: 3 bases; junction bases outside the gene matches: 11. The CDR3 is 17 amino acids. In DNA, the CDR3 is TGTGCCAGCATCGGGACAGGGGGACTTATTAGTGGAAACACCATATATTTT. This gives the protein CASIGTGGLISGNTIYF.

The chain joins TRBV18 to TRBJ1-4; D unresolved. This CDR3 spans 15 amino acids. V was clipped by 3 bases and J by 0 bases, with 8 bases between them. Germline-derived CDR1 and CDR2 are KGHSH and LQKENI. CDR3 protein: CASSPSQTTNEKLFF. The CDR3 nucleotides read TGTGCCAGCTCACCTTCACAGACAACTAATGAAAAACTGTTTTTT.

The chain recombines TRBV7-9 with TRBJ1-3, with 8 bases lining up with TRBD1. The CDR3 runs to 15 residues. Unmatched junction bases numbered 4, after V lost 6 bases and J lost 0 bases. Germline CDR1 reads SEHNR; CDR2 reads FQNEAQ (reference sequence). DNA for the CDR3: TGTGCCAGCAGTCGACAGGGGAGCTCTGGAAACACCATATATTTT. Translation gives CASSRQGSSGNTIYF.

The rearrangement joins TRBV20-1 to TRBJ1-2; D not certain. Between the trimmed V and J ends, which lost 3 bases and 4 bases, there was a span of 12 bases. Germline values: CDR1 DFQATT, CDR2 SNEGSKA (reference sequence). The CDR3 contains 13 residues. CDR3 residues: CSASTTALYGYTF. The CDR3 DNA follows: TGCAGTGCTAGTACAACAGCCCTCTATGGCTACACCTTC.

The chain uses TRBV7-9 and TRBJ1-6, with a possible D match to TRBD1 (5 bases). The CDR3 totals 19 residues. Trimming stripped 5 bases from V and 0 bases from J, with 20 bases between. Germline V gives CDR1 SEHNR, CDR2 FQNEAQ (reference sequence). This CDR3 reads CASSGGDLARSSYNSPLHF. The CDR3 nucleotides read TGTGCCAGCAGCGGGGGGGATCTGGCTAGGAGCTCCTATAATTCACCCCTCCACTTT.

The table lists this clone with a few counts. The gene calls are TRBV27 and TRBJ1-2; TRBD1 aligns across 9 bases. Germline CDR1 reads MNHEY; CDR2 reads SMNVEV (reference sequence). V lost 4 bases and J lost 4; bases outside the gene matches: 13. The CDR3 sequence is 17 residues long. As DNA, the CDR3 is TGTGCCAGCAGTTGGGATGGGACAGGGACATCTGTCTATGGCTACACCTTC. As protein: CASSWDGTGTSVYGYTF.

The chain is built from TRBV12-3 or TRBV12-4 and TRBJ1-2, with D perhaps TRBD1 (5 bases). The CDR3 contains 13 residues. Trimming left V 6 bases short and J 4 bases short, with 12 bases between. CDR3 protein: CASRPADSYGYTF. CDR3 in DNA: TGTGCCAGCAGGCCCGCCGACAGCTATGGCTACACCTTC.

The CDR3 sequence is CASSEGGSLYGYTF. The CDR3 region has the DNA TGTGCCAGCAGTGAAGGTGGCAGTCTCTATGGCTACACCTTC. The V call is TRBV6-1, the J call TRBJ1-2; no firm D call. Germline V CDR1 and CDR2: MNHNS, SASEGT. V was clipped by 1 base and J by 4 bases, with 10 bases between them. The CDR3 extends over 14 amino acids.

CDR3 bases: TGTGCCTGGAGTAAGGGACAGGATAATTCACCCCTCCACTTT. Translation: CAWSKGQDNSPLHF. The chain is built from TRBV30 and TRBJ1-6, with 8 nucleotides matching TRBD1. CDR1 is GTSNPN, CDR2 SVGIG, per germline (reference sequence). J gave up 5 bases and V 2 bases, and 2 bases lay outside the gene matches. There are 14 residues in the CDR3. The variable domain in full, completed from reference TRBV30 and TRBJ1-6, reads SQTIHQWPATLVQPVGSPLSLECTVEGTSNPNLYWYRQAAGRGLQLLFYSVGIGQISSEVPQNLSASRPQDRQFILSSKKLLLSDSGFYLCAWSKGQDNSPLHFGNGTRLTVT.

The chain has TRBV28 and TRBJ2-7, with TRBD1 matching 7 bases. This CDR3 region has 20 residues. From germline, CDR1 is MDHEN and CDR2 SYDVKM. The J segment lost 0 bases and the V segment lost 4 bases, leaving 21 bases of the junction unmatched. The CDR3 protein is CASSSTFSSSGQRNSYEQYF. DNA for the CDR3: TGTGCCAGCAGTTCTACCTTCTCCTCTTCGGGACAGCGAAACTCCTACGAGCAGTACTTC.

V usage is TRBV15 and J usage is TRBJ2-5; D ambiguous. CDR1 is LNHNV, CDR2 YYDKDF, per germline (reference sequence). CDR3 length: 15 residues. Between the trimmed V and J ends, which lost 1 base and 0 bases, there was a span of 9 bases. CDR3: CATSRGQTNQETQYF. In nucleotides, the CDR3 is TGTGCCACCAGCAGAGGGCAGACAAACCAAGAGACCCAGTACTTC. The entire variable domain, with the rest obtained from reference TRBV15 and TRBJ2-5, is as follows: DAMVIQNPRYQVTQFGKPVTLSCSQTLNHNVMYWYQQKSSQAPKLLFHYYDKDFNNEADTPDNFQSRRPNTSFCFLDIRSPGLGDTAMYLCATSRGQTNQETQYFGPGTRLLVL.